The clone carrying this TCR beta chain was detected a few times. Antigen unknown. Quantitative 5'-RACE was performed with molecular barcodes, and it yielded the TCR beta libraries. Each CDR3 protein is one row after TCRdb ran MiXCR on the 5' RACE reads. This table holds a few hundred thousand distinct CDR3 sequences, 20% to 25% found once. This sample was included in a study of CD8 T cells in ankylosing spondylitis. Study-wide results and limits: Disease-linked clones reportedly showed significant enrichment in matched ankylosing spondylitis synovial fluid. A CD8+ phenotype characterized the disease-linked clones, which were relatively rare in peripheral blood.

The germline V and J ends were trimmed by 4 bases and 0 bases, with 13 bases remaining between them. This CDR3 is 15 amino acids long. CDR1 and CDR2 from the germline V gene are SGHTA and FQGNSA. The genes are TRBV7-2 and TRBJ2-7, with a tentative D call TRBD1 (6 bases). The sequencing input was blood, either unsorted or a sorted T cell fraction (not recorded which). This clonotype was obtained from a female donor with ankylosing spondylitis or in good health (not recorded which). The CDR3 nucleotides are TGTGCCAGCAGCTCTAGCAGGGGAGTCTCCTACGAGCAGTACTTC. It translates to CASSSSRGVSYEQYF.